A single sample gave rise to the 29 T cell receptor beta chains below, sequenced in a study of blood T cell repertoires in COVID-19. Sequenced by immunoSEQ multiplex PCR; TCRdb stores in-frame clones only, minus some. The sample shows roughly 360,000 clones, roughly 86% of them seen only once. The sequenced sample consisted of peripheral blood. These receptors all stem from a human donor with acute or convalescent COVID-19. The donor label of this sample is uncertain.

This clone is a singleton in its sample. This chain links TRBV5-1 with TRBJ2-5; D remains ambiguous. Per the germline V gene, CDR1 is SGHRS and CDR2 is YFSETQ. V was pared by 3 bases and J by 2 bases, with 5 bases between. The CDR3 runs 12 residues. The CDR3 loop reads CASSSTQETQYF. CDR3 in DNA: TGCGCCAGCAGCTCTACTCAAGAGACCCAGTACTTC.

The chain employs TRBV18 and TRBJ1-3; 9 bases line up with TRBD1. CDR3 length equals 16 residues. The germline V gene has CDR1 KGHSH and CDR2 LQKENI. V trimming: 3 bases; J trimming: 3 bases; junction bases outside the gene matches: 6. The CDR3 region is CASSPPGTGNGNTIYF. The CDR3 DNA sequence: TGTGCCAGCTCACCTCCGGGGACAGGGAATGGAAACACCATATATTTT.

This chain joins TRBV19 and TRBJ2-2; D remains unclear. Germline CDR1 reads LNHDA; CDR2 reads SQIVND (reference sequence). Trimming left V 3 bases short and J 4 bases short, with 6 bases between. The CDR3 consists of 13 residues. The CDR3 region has the DNA TGTGCCAGTAGTATCTCAGGCACCGGGGAGCTGTTTTTT. This gives the protein CASSISGTGELFF.

Only one count was recorded for this clone. The identical CDR3 is also encoded by other nucleotide sequences in the sample. This rearrangement joins TRBV18 to TRBJ1-5; weak D call: TRBD1 (6 bases). In germline, CDR1 is KGHSH, CDR2 LQKENI. The germline V and J ends were trimmed by 3 bases and 6 bases, with 9 bases remaining between them. This CDR3 is 13 amino acids long. The chain's CDR3 is CASSPTGSQPQHF. In nucleotides, the CDR3 is TGTGCCAGCTCACCTACAGGGAGTCAGCCCCAGCATTTT.

The CDR3 here is CSVASGTPTGELFF. CDR3 in DNA: TGCAGCGTTGCCTCCGGGACTCCTACCGGGGAGCTGTTTTTT. The chain carries TRBV29-1 and TRBJ2-2; D may be TRBD2 (6 bases). This CDR3 region has 14 residues. V dropped 4 bases and J dropped 5 bases, with 14 bases sitting between them. The germline V gene has CDR1 SQVTM and CDR2 ANQGSEA.

This clone was seen at least ten times. V gene TRBV6-5 combines with J gene TRBJ1-1; D is uncertain. Germline V gives CDR1 MNHEY, CDR2 SVGAGI. Between the trimmed V and J ends, which lost 6 bases and 6 bases, there was a span of 8 bases. The CDR3 runs to 11 residues. The CDR3 reads CASRAGPEAFF. The CDR3 DNA is TGTGCCAGCAGAGCGGGTCCTGAAGCTTTCTTT.

The chain is built from TRBV19 and TRBJ1-1; the D gene is possibly TRBD1 (6 bases). CDR1 and CDR2 (germline): LNHDA, SQIVND (reference sequence). This CDR3 is 15 amino acids long. Trimming stripped 6 bases from V and 6 bases from J, with 20 bases between. CDR3 sequence reads: CASRALLGGASEAFF. The CDR3 bases are TGTGCCAGTAGAGCCCTACTGGGGGGGGCCTCTGAAGCTTTCTTT.

The chain joins TRBV29-1 to TRBJ1-2, with D possibly TRBD1 on 6 matching bases. The ends were cut back, 4 bases at V and 4 bases at J, with 13 bases in the middle. The CDR3 runs to 13 residues. Germline V gene data show CDR1 as SQVTM and CDR2 as ANQGSEA. The CDR3 sequence: CSVVGLRGYGYTF. The CDR3 DNA sequence: TGCAGCGTTGTGGGCCTCAGGGGCTATGGCTACACCTTC.

Points on this clone: This specimen includes other DNA sequences encoding the same CDR3. The chain has TRBV28 and TRBJ1-5; 9 bases fit TRBD1. This CDR3 region has 17 residues. V trimming: 6 bases; J trimming: 0 bases; junction bases outside the gene matches: 9. Per the germline V gene, CDR1 is MDHEN and CDR2 is SYDVKM. CDR3 sequence (DNA): TGTGCCAGCAGGGGAACAGGGGGCCCATATAGCAATCAGCCCCAGCATTTT. This sequence encodes CASRGTGGPYSNQPQHF.

The rearrangement joins TRBV28 to TRBJ1-1; 8 nucleotides align to TRBD1. Germline V lookup: CDR1 MDHEN, CDR2 SYDVKM. V lost 6 bases to trimming and J lost 4 bases; unmatched junction nucleotides: 13. The CDR3 covers 16 residues. CDR3 DNA sequence: TGTGCCAGCAGCCTCGGGGGGACAGGATGGGGCACTGAAGCTTTCTTT. Amino acids: CASSLGGTGWGTEAFF.

This rearrangement joins TRBV6-5 to TRBJ1-1; no clear D. Germline values: CDR1 MNHEY, CDR2 SVGAGI. There are 14 residues in the CDR3. Trimming cost V 10 bases and J 4 bases, with 19 bases left between them. CDR3 sequence reads: CATSLTRQSTEAFF. In DNA, the CDR3 is TGTGCCACCTCGCTGACACGTCAGAGCACTGAAGCTTTCTTT.

The gene calls are TRBV9 and TRBJ2-2; TRBD2 might be the D (5 bases). CDR3 length: 16 amino acids. V lost 0 bases, J lost 7 bases, and 16 bases lay in between. CDR1 SGDLS and CDR2 YYNGEE come from the germline V gene. The CDR3 region has the DNA TGTGCCAGCAGCGTAGGGGTGGCGGGCCCGGACGGGGAGCTGTTTTTT. Translating gives CASSVGVAGPDGELFF. The complete variable domain, with remaining parts taken from reference TRBV9 and TRBJ2-2, reads DSGVTQTPKHLITATGQRVTLRCSPRSGDLSVYWYQQSLDQGLQFLIQYYNGEERAKGNILERFSAQQFPDLHSELNLSSLELGDSALYFCASSVGVAGPDGELFFGEGSRLTVL.

As for this clone: In the same sample, other DNA sequences code for this CDR3. This chain connects TRBV30 to TRBJ1-5; unclear D gene. The CDR3 loop spans 14 amino acids. V was shortened by 0 bases and J by 2 bases, with 8 bases between the two germline ends. Germline V gene lookup returns CDR1 GTSNPN and CDR2 SVGIG (reference sequence). This CDR3 is CAWSVPGGNQPQHF. CDR3 in DNA: TGTGCCTGGAGTGTACCGGGTGGCAATCAGCCCCAGCATTTT.

The V gene is TRBV7-9, the J gene TRBJ2-7; D is unresolved. This CDR3 has 14 residues. CDR1 SEHNR and CDR2 FQNEAQ come from the germline V gene (reference sequence). V was clipped by 0 bases and J by 0 bases, with 6 bases between them. The CDR3 DNA is TGTGCCAGCAGCTTAGCGGTCAGCTCCTACGAGCAGTACTTC. Its translation: CASSLAVSSYEQYF.

This clone was picked up one time. This chain uses TRBV5-1 with TRBJ2-3, with 8 bases identical to TRBD2. This CDR3 spans 16 amino acids. The germline V gene encodes CDR1 SGHRS and CDR2 YFSETQ. Losses at the gene ends were 0 bases for V and 4 bases for J; bases not matched to a gene: 7. This CDR3 is CASSLAAAGGSDTQYF. The CDR3 DNA follows: TGCGCCAGCAGCTTGGCCGCGGCGGGAGGTTCAGATACGCAGTATTTT.

The gene calls are TRBV6-4 and TRBJ1-5; D not certain. Trimming removed 5 bases at V and 4 bases at J, with 9 bases between. The germline gives CDR1 MRHNA, CDR2 SNTAGT. The CDR3 has 13 residues. The CDR3 DNA is TGTGCCAGCAGTCCGGGTCCGAATCAGCCCCAGCATTTT. Protein product: CASSPGPNQPQHF.

The J gene is TRBJ2-3, the V gene TRBV23-1; 9 bases line up with TRBD2. TRBV23-1 is flagged as an ORF with uncertain function. Germline trimming cut 4 bases from V and 5 bases from J; bases unmatched to any gene: 25. The CDR3 covers 21 residues. The CDR3 nucleotides read TGCGCCAGCAGTCGAAAAAGACTTAGCGGGAGCGATTCCCATGGTATAGATACGCAGTATTTT. Its translation is CASSRKRLSGSDSHGIDTQYF.

This clone was counted between two and nine times. The chain joins TRBV7-2 to TRBJ1-1; D not resolved. This CDR3 contains 14 residues. V was pared by 1 base and J by 0 bases, with 6 bases between. The germline V gene encodes CDR1 SGHTA and CDR2 FQGNSA. DNA of the CDR3: TGTGCCAGCAGCTTAGGTCCCATGAACACTGAAGCTTTCTTT. Translation: CASSLGPMNTEAFF.

V gene TRBV29-1 combines with J gene TRBJ1-1; 7 bases are a match to TRBD1. Germline trimming cut 0 bases from V and 1 base from J; bases unmatched to any gene: 5. Per germline, CDR1 SQVTM and CDR2 ANQGSEA. This CDR3 spans 15 amino acids. CDR3: CSVEDTGTANTEAFF. In DNA form, the CDR3 reads TGCAGCGTTGAAGATACCGGGACAGCGAACACTGAAGCTTTCTTT.

This rearrangement joins TRBV5-5 to TRBJ1-5; unclear D gene. Trimming shortened V by 4 bases and J by 4 bases, and 18 bases separated the two germline ends. This CDR3 has 16 amino acids. CDR1 and CDR2 from the germline V gene are SGHKS and YYEKEE (reference sequence). CDR3 protein: CASSAERVGGNQPQHF. CDR3 coding DNA: TGTGCCAGCAGCGCCGAGCGGGTAGGAGGGAATCAGCCCCAGCATTTT.

The rearrangement links TRBV7-9 to TRBJ1-1; D might be TRBD1 (6 bases). This CDR3 contains 15 residues. CDR1 is SEHNR and CDR2 is FQNEAQ in the germline V gene (reference sequence). Trimming took off 4 bases at V and 4 bases at J, with 16 bases between the two ends. In nucleotides, the CDR3 is TGTGCCAGCAGCTCCTCCGGACAGCGGGGCACTGAAGCTTTCTTT. Translation gives CASSSSGQRGTEAFF. The whole variable domain, remainder taken from reference TRBV7-9 and TRBJ1-1, is DTGVSQNPRHKITKRGQNVTFRCDPISEHNRLYWYRQTLGQGPEFLTYFQNEAQLEKSRLLSDRFSAERPKGSFSTLEIQRTEQGDSAMYLCASSSSGQRGTEAFFGQGTRLTVV.

The chain uses TRBV7-9 and TRBJ2-7; 9 positions agree with TRBD1. The length of the CDR3 is 16 residues. From germline, CDR1 is SEHNR and CDR2 FQNEAQ (reference sequence). J lost 0 bases, V lost 4 bases, and 7 bases had no gene match. The CDR3 nucleotides are TGTGCCAGCAGCTCCACCGGGACAGGGAGCTCCTACGAGCAGTACTTC. It yields the protein CASSSTGTGSSYEQYF.

The V call is TRBV28, the J call TRBJ1-5; D may be TRBD1 (6 bases). V was cut by 2 bases and J by 6 bases, with 14 bases left in between. Germline-derived CDR1 and CDR2 are MDHEN and SYDVKM. The length of the CDR3 is 15 residues. The CDR3 loop reads CASSLGGARVQPQHF. CDR3 sequence (DNA): TGTGCCAGCAGTTTAGGGGGGGCAAGGGTTCAGCCCCAGCATTTT.

V is TRBV3-1 (or the pseudogene TRBV3-2) and J is TRBJ2-3, with 8 bases that match TRBD1. Germline V gives CDR1 LGHDT, CDR2 YNNKEL (reference sequence). V gave up 5 bases and J gave up 0 bases; unmatched junction bases: 7. The CDR3 runs to 16 residues. CDR3 sequence reads: CASSAFRQGSTDTQYF. The CDR3, as DNA: TGTGCCAGCAGCGCCTTCAGACAGGGGAGCACAGATACGCAGTATTTT.

The gene calls are TRBV18 and TRBJ2-6, with D uncertain. CDR1 and CDR2 from the germline V gene are KGHSH and LQKENI. CDR3 size: 18 residues. V was clipped by 4 bases and J by 0 bases, with 16 bases between them. Written as DNA, the CDR3 is TGTGCCAGCTCACGGTCAGAGGTCAGCCTCTCTGGGGCCAACGTCCTGACTTTC. Translating gives CASSRSEVSLSGANVLTF.

V is TRBV5-1 and J is TRBJ1-1; TRBD1 might be the D (5 bases). Trimming took off 0 bases at V and 2 bases at J, with 11 bases between the two ends. The CDR3 loop spans 15 amino acids. Germline V gene data show CDR1 as SGHRS and CDR2 as YFSETQ. CDR3 sequence reads: CASSLATDRNTEAFF. In nucleotides, the CDR3 is TGCGCCAGCAGCTTGGCGACAGACCGAAACACTGAAGCTTTCTTT.

V gene TRBV7-2 combines with J gene TRBJ2-7; 8 bases align to TRBD1. Germline lookup yields CDR1 SGHTA and CDR2 FQGNSA. V dropped 5 bases and J dropped 0; count of bases not matched to a gene: 3. The CDR3 contains 14 residues. Written as DNA, the CDR3 is TGTGCCAGCAGCGTGGACAGGGCCTCCTACGAGCAGTACTTC. It translates to CASSVDRASYEQYF.

V gene TRBV30 combines with J gene TRBJ1-4; the D gene is possibly TRBD1 (5 bases). The CDR3 runs to 13 residues. The germline V gene has CDR1 GTSNPN and CDR2 SVGIG (reference sequence). Trimming removed 1 base from V and 6 bases from J, with 9 bases in between. CDR3 DNA: TGTGCCTGGAGTGGACAGCTCGATGAAAAACTGTTTTTT. This gives the protein CAWSGQLDEKLFF.

V usage is TRBV30 and J usage is TRBJ1-2; D is perhaps TRBD1 (6 bases). Germline assignment: CDR1 GTSNPN and CDR2 SVGIG (reference sequence). The CDR3 has 14 residues. V was clipped by 5 bases and J by 4 bases, with 17 bases between them. In nucleotides, the CDR3 is TGTGCCTGGTGCCCGGGGGGGCTTGGCTATGGCTACACCTTC. Its translation: CAWCPGGLGYGYTF.